These 10 T cell receptor beta chains were sequenced from one sample in a study of cytomegalovirus exposure and HLA in healthy donors. Clones were read by immunoSEQ multiplex PCR, and TCRdb kept only the in-frame ones, dropping some. The data show roughly 68,000 clones, approximately 97% seen once. Sequenced sample: PBMCs. These receptors were taken from a young man in good health and CMV-seronegative.

The chain is built from TRBV25-1 and TRBJ1-1; tentative D call: TRBD1 (5 bases). The germline V gene encodes CDR1 MGHDK and CDR2 SYGVNS. CDR3 length: 13 residues. V lost 6 bases to trimming and J lost 1 base, with 9 bases between them. CDR3 nucleotide sequence: TGTGCCAGCAGCTATGACAGGAACACTGAAGCTTTCTTT. Protein sequence: CASSYDRNTEAFF.

This clone was counted once. The chain couples TRBV19 to TRBJ1-6; 11 bases align to TRBD1. This CDR3 has 15 amino acids. V dropped 6 bases and J dropped 9; count of bases not matched to a gene: 7. Germline V gene lookup returns CDR1 LNHDA and CDR2 SQIVND (reference sequence). CDR3 sequence: CASSSGGTGGSPLHF. The CDR3 DNA reads as TGTGCCAGTAGCTCCGGGGGGACAGGGGGTTCACCCCTCCACTTT. Together with reference TRBV19 and TRBJ1-6, the CDR3 gives the full variable domain: DGGITQSPKYLFRKEGQNVTLSCEQNLNHDAMYWYRQDPGQGLRLIYYSQIVNDFQKGDIAEGYSVSREKKESFPLTVTSAQKNPTAFYLCASSSGGTGGSPLHFGNGTRLTVT.

The gene calls are TRBV29-1 and TRBJ1-2, with no clear D. This CDR3 contains 12 residues. Per germline, CDR1 SQVTM and CDR2 ANQGSEA. Trimming stripped 4 bases from V and 8 bases from J, with 14 bases between. The CDR3 protein is CSVAERAQGYTF. DNA for the CDR3: TGCAGCGTTGCGGAGCGGGCCCAAGGCTACACCTTC.

This rearrangement joins TRBV7-9 to TRBJ1-3, with 9 bases identical to TRBD1. CDR1 and CDR2 from the germline V gene are SEHNR and FQNEAQ (reference sequence). V trimming: 1 base; J trimming: 3 bases; junction bases outside the gene matches: 4. The CDR3 covers 16 residues. DNA for the CDR3: TGTGCCAGCAGCTTAGGGGGACAGGGCAATGGAAACACCATATATTTT. This sequence encodes CASSLGGQGNGNTIYF.

V is TRBV7-4 and J is TRBJ1-4, with 8 bases fitting TRBD1. This CDR3 is built from 18 residues. Germline-derived CDR1 and CDR2 are SGHVT and SQSDAQ. V lost 1 base, J lost 7 bases, and 14 bases stayed unmatched. The CDR3 region is CASSLERPAGGECEKLFF. The CDR3 DNA sequence: TGTGCCAGCAGCTTAGAGCGTCCGGCAGGGGGCGAGTGTGAAAAACTGTTTTTT.

The chain employs TRBV11-3 and TRBJ1-4; 10 positions agree with TRBD1. The CDR3 is 16 residues long. V lost 3 bases and J lost 5; bases outside the gene matches: 6. Germline CDR1 is SGHNT and CDR2 is YENEEA. This CDR3 is CASSLAPGQGNEKLFF. CDR3 DNA: TGTGCCAGCAGCTTGGCACCGGGACAGGGGAATGAAAAACTGTTTTTT.

This chain connects TRBV13 to TRBJ1-1; possibly TRBD1 for D (5 bases). V gave up 5 bases and J gave up 1 base, with 23 bases separating them. Germline-derived CDR1 and CDR2 are PRHDT and FYEKMQ (reference sequence). The CDR3 consists of 18 residues. CDR3 loop: CASSPQGRTPNPNTEAFF. CDR3 DNA sequence: TGTGCCAGCAGCCCCCAGGGCAGGACACCCAATCCGAACACTGAAGCTTTCTTT. Full variable domain (missing parts from reference TRBV13 and TRBJ1-1): AAGVIQSPRHLIKEKRETATLKCYPIPRHDTVYWYQQGPGQDPQFLISFYEKMQSDKGSIPDRFSAQQFSDYHSELNMSSLELGDSALYFCASSPQGRTPNPNTEAFFGQGTRLTVV.

The genes are TRBV2 and TRBJ1-3, with 8 bases fitting TRBD1. This CDR3 contains 16 residues. J was trimmed by 0 bases and V by 7 bases; bases with no gene match: 8. Germline CDR1 and CDR2: SNHLY and FYNNEI. CDR3 protein: CASNPDRDLSGNTIYF. CDR3 in DNA: TGTGCCAGCAACCCGGACAGGGACCTCTCTGGAAACACCATATATTTT.

The genes are TRBV28 and TRBJ1-2; possibly TRBD1 for D (6 bases). The CDR3 contains 17 residues. V was trimmed by 8 bases and J by 5 bases, leaving 27 bases between them. In germline, CDR1 is MDHEN, CDR2 SYDVKM. The CDR3 DNA follows: TGTGCCAGCGAACCCCTTTCACAGGGCCCCGTAGGGTATGGCTACACCTTC. Residues: CASEPLSQGPVGYGYTF.

V is TRBV27 and J is TRBJ2-5; D possibly corresponds to TRBD2 (6 bases). The CDR3 spans 13 residues. Trimming stripped 3 bases from V and 7 bases from J, with 12 bases between. Germline CDR1 is MNHEY and CDR2 is SMNVEV (reference sequence). The CDR3 spells CASSLKEGGTQYF. As DNA, the CDR3 is TGTGCCAGCAGTTTGAAGGAGGGCGGGACCCAGTACTTC.